This is a list of T cell receptor beta chains from one sample in a study of blood T cells in healthy people across ages. MiXCR was run by TCRdb on the 5' RACE reads, yielding one entry per CDR3 protein. The sample shows 780,000 or so distinct CDR3 sequences, just over 55% of them seen only once. The sequenced sample consisted of blood. Receptor source: a man aged 40-50 years in good health. Both conserved end residues are part of each CDR3.

TRBJ2-7 | TRBV7-2 | CASSSTTGDYEQYF
TRBJ2-6 | TRBV7-2 | CASSPWTGGGSGANVLTF
TRBJ2-1 | TRBV29-1 | CSAGLAHYNEQFF
TRBJ2-3 | TRBV9 | CASSANIAGAIDTQYF
TRBJ1-2 | TRBV20-1 | CSFRGGTGGNYGYTF
TRBJ2-3 | TRBV7-6 | CASRLEGLFTDTQYF
TRBJ2-3 | TRBV6-1 | CASSGLAGARTTDTQYF
TRBJ1-2 | TRBV27 | CASSSQGGILYGYTF
TRBJ2-1 | TRBV4-1 | CASSQPLAGGPYNEQFF
TRBJ2-2 | TRBV5-1 | CASRRESGTNTGELFF
TRBJ2-1 | TRBV29-1 | CSLLGASGSSYNEQFF
TRBJ2-7 | TRBV3-1 | CASSQDLAGSYEQYF
TRBJ2-1 | TRBV12-3/TRBV12-4 | CASTAGAHYNEQFF
TRBJ2-1 | TRBV5-4 | CASSKRGSAEPDDNEQFF
- | TRBV5-1 | CASSLRLQTGSAHNEQYF
TRBJ1-2 | TRBV20-1 | CSAGPGGNGYTF
TRBJ2-7 | TRBV27 | CASSLGAGLVYEQYF
TRBJ1-6 | TRBV4-2 | CASSQDGKARTESSPLHF
TRBJ2-6 | TRBV20-1 | CSARDPGAGYGANVLTF
TRBJ2-5 | TRBV7-2 | CASQTQGALPETQYF
- | TRBV10-3 | CAISTGTDSYNEQYF
TRBJ2-1 | TRBV28 | CASSPGQEFNEQFF
- | TRBV7-8 | CASSLGPWQASTDEQYF
TRBJ1-2 | TRBV25-1 | CASSEYGYGYTF
TRBJ2-5 | TRBV3-1 | CASSQTRQDTIQETQYF
TRBJ1-6 | TRBV7-2 | CASSSDRLRDSPPHF
TRBJ2-3 | TRBV24-1 | CATVGTGAGDTQYF
TRBJ2-6 | TRBV27 | CASSSASSGANVLTF
TRBJ1-6 | TRBV27 | CASTPTGESSYNSPLHF
TRBJ2-1 | TRBV5-1 | CASSFAVGGYNEQFF
TRBJ1-2 | TRBV29-1 | CSVDPQAGGYTF
TRBJ2-3 | TRBV20-1 | CSVYTRLAGDTQYF
TRBJ2-1 | TRBV7-2 | CASSGGFYNEQFF
TRBJ2-1 | TRBV7-2 | CASSSTSYEQFF
TRBJ2-7 | TRBV27 | CASSLNLDGFYEQYF
TRBJ1-6 | TRBV30 | CAWRVASNNSPLHF
TRBJ2-3 | TRBV29-1 | CSGGWGEGTDTQYF
TRBJ2-3 | TRBV10-3 | CAISESGVKGTDTQYF
TRBJ2-6 | TRBV19 | CASSIPSGANVLTF
TRBJ2-3 | TRBV27 | CANPMEGANTDTQYF
TRBJ2-3 | TRBV28 | CASSFLPRTDTQYF
TRBJ2-5 | TRBV9 | CASSGATGLSETQYF
TRBJ1-4 | TRBV20-1 | CSALKGTDEKLFF
TRBJ1-2 | TRBV9 | CASSVTTSATYGYTF
TRBJ1-2 | TRBV27 | CASRAGGNYGYTF
TRBJ2-1 | TRBV5-1 | CASSLGRDRGEQFF
TRBJ2-7 | TRBV6-2/TRBV6-3 | CASSRPGLGIYEQYF
TRBJ2-1 | TRBV7-2 | CASSLQAYNEQFF
TRBJ2-3 | TRBV29-1 | CSVQKDHLTDTQYF
TRBJ1-2 | TRBV27 | CASSLRDGASYGYTF
TRBJ2-1 | TRBV12-3/TRBV12-4 | CASSFDTYRGIAGVGNEQFF
TRBJ2-4 | TRBV29-1 | CSVEQGVNIQYF
TRBJ2-7 | TRBV12-3/TRBV12-4 | CASSAMGPTYEQYF
TRBJ2-1 | TRBV20-1 | CSASRRVQWEQFF
TRBJ1-5 | TRBV30 | CAWSDRGGIQPQHF
TRBJ2-7 | TRBV5-1 | CASTVTTYSYEQYF
TRBJ2-7 | TRBV20-1 | CSARPPGYEQYF
TRBJ2-7 | TRBV7-2 | CASSLQWEQYF
TRBJ2-4 | TRBV6-1 | CASRIQGRNIQYF
TRBJ2-7 | TRBV4-2 | CASSQERSSGTYEQYF